The 17 T cell receptor beta chains reported below all come from one sample, sequenced in a study of spatial heterogeneity in lung cancer. The time point denotes: sample taken at primary tumor resection. One entry per CDR3 protein, called by TCRdb with MiXCR from the 5' RACE reads. The sample carries about 35,000 distinct CDR3 sequences, approximately 3% recorded once. The specimen comprised normal lung tissue next to the tumor, sampled at surgery. These receptors came from a male donor with early-stage non-small cell lung cancer.

This clonotype was counted ten times or more. The rearrangement uses TRBV28 and TRBJ2-1, with TRBD2 matching over 7 bases. The CDR3 extends over 17 amino acids. The junction had 16 bases not matched to a gene; V was cut back by 6 bases and J by 5 bases. Germline CDR1 reads MDHEN; CDR2 reads SYDVKM. The CDR3 bases are TGTGCCAGCAGGAGAGAAATGGGCTCGCGGGGGAACAATGAGCAGTTCTTC. This translates into CASRREMGSRGNNEQFF.

Many counts were recorded for this clonotype. V is TRBV28 and J is TRBJ1-1; no clear D gene. This CDR3 region has 12 residues. Trimming left V 5 bases short and J 11 bases short, with 15 bases between. Germline-derived CDR1 and CDR2 are MDHEN and SYDVKM. CDR3: CASSRSWDEAFF. CDR3 nucleotide sequence: TGTGCCAGCAGTCGCTCGTGGGATGAGGCTTTCTTT.

This clonotype was counted ten times or more. The chain employs TRBV6-5 and TRBJ1-5; the D gene is possibly TRBD1 (5 bases). Germline loops: CDR1 MNHEY, CDR2 SVGAGI. This CDR3 has 16 residues. Trimming stripped 5 bases from V and 0 bases from J, with 14 bases between. CDR3 coding DNA: TGTGCCAGCAGTGCATACGGGGGATATAGCAATCAGCCCCAGCATTTT. Protein: CASSAYGGYSNQPQHF.

This clonotype has ten or more counts. The chain combines TRBV5-1 with TRBJ2-7, with D perhaps matching TRBD1 (5 bases). Germline loops: CDR1 SGHRS, CDR2 YFSETQ. Trimming left V 4 bases short and J 3 bases short, with 14 bases between. This CDR3 has 14 residues. This CDR3 is CASSVTGPNYEQYF. CDR3 nucleotide sequence: TGCGCCAGCAGCGTTACAGGTCCCAACTACGAGCAGTACTTC. The full variable domain, completed using reference TRBV5-1 and TRBJ2-7, is KAGVTQTPRYLIKTRGQQVTLSCSPISGHRSVSWYQQTPGQGLQFLFEYFSETQRNKGNFPGRFSGRQFSNSRSEMNVSTLELGDSALYLCASSVTGPNYEQYFGPGTRLTVT.

This clonotype has at least ten counts. The chain links TRBV5-4 to TRBJ2-2, with 10 bases lining up with TRBD2. Germline V CDR1 and CDR2: SGHNT, YYREEE (reference sequence). This CDR3 has 16 residues. The V gene end was trimmed by 4 bases and the J gene end by 3 bases; junction bases not matched to a gene: 6. The CDR3 spells CASSTSGRADTGELFF. The CDR3 DNA follows: TGTGCCAGCAGCACGAGCGGGAGGGCCGACACCGGGGAGCTGTTTTTT.

The chain combines TRBV6-2 or TRBV6-3 with TRBJ2-1; weak D call: TRBD2 (6 bases). The CDR3 contains 15 residues. Germline V CDR1 and CDR2: MNHEY, SVGEGT. Trimming took 6 bases from V and 0 from J, leaving 12 bases between them. The CDR3 DNA reads as TGTGCCAGCAGGGTCGGGGGAAGCTCCTACAATGAGCAGTTCTTC. Translation gives CASRVGGSSYNEQFF.

This clonotype was detected many times. V is TRBV7-2 and J is TRBJ1-3; D unclear. The V end lost 2 bases, the J end lost 0 bases, and 14 bases lay between the germline ends. From germline, CDR1 is SGHTA and CDR2 FQGNSA. This CDR3 contains 17 residues. CDR3 in DNA: TGTGCCAGCAGCTTAATTTTGAGGCAGACCTCTGGAAACACCATATATTTT. Translating it yields CASSLILRQTSGNTIYF.

The genes are TRBV6-4 and TRBJ1-4; 9 bases fit TRBD1. This CDR3 contains 15 residues. V was pared by 6 bases and J by 6 bases, with 8 bases of the junction left unmatched. The germline CDR1 and CDR2 sequences are MRHNA and SNTAGT. The CDR3 sequence is CASSHPGQGHEKLFF. In DNA form, the CDR3 reads TGTGCCAGCAGCCATCCGGGACAGGGCCATGAAAAACTGTTTTTT.

This clonotype came up many times. The chain combines TRBV29-1 with TRBJ1-1; 7 positions agree with TRBD1. The CDR3 is made up of 14 amino acids. V was pared by 4 bases and J by 1 base, with 6 bases of the junction left unmatched. Germline loops: CDR1 SQVTM, CDR2 ANQGSEA. The CDR3 DNA follows: TGCAGCGTTGGACCCGGGACAGAGAACACTGAAGCTTTCTTT. As protein: CSVGPGTENTEAFF.

This clonotype showed up many times. A junction end diverges from the germline sequence, so it may reflect a read error. The chain is built from TRBV29-1 and TRBJ2-1; 9 nucleotides match TRBD2. The CDR3 is made up of 13 amino acids. Germline V CDR1 and CDR2: SQVTM, ANQGSEA. The CDR3 region is CSAHLASGTLMLF. As DNA, the CDR3 is TGCAGCGCTCATCTGGCTAGCGGGACTCTGATGCTCTTC.

This clonotype has at least ten counts. The rearrangement joins TRBV4-3 to TRBJ2-1; TRBD2 matches at 7 bases. The CDR3 loop spans 19 amino acids. Germline CDR1 reads LGHNA; CDR2 reads YSLEER. V shed 3 bases, J shed 8 bases, and the junction held 22 bases outside the gene matches. In DNA, the CDR3 is TGCGCCAGCAGCCACGCTGAATGGGCGGGGGACCACACGGGCTATGAGCAGTTCTTC. Translating gives CASSHAEWAGDHTGYEQFF.

The chain couples TRBV6-5 to TRBJ2-7, with 7 bases that match TRBD2. The junction had 9 bases not matched to a gene; V was cut back by 4 bases and J by 3 bases. CDR1 and CDR2 from the germline V gene are MNHEY and SVGAGI. CDR3 length equals 15 residues. CDR3 bases: TGTGCCAGCAGTTCCAAGCGGGACGAAAACTACGAGCAGTACTTC. Amino acids: CASSSKRDENYEQYF.

This clonotype was found many times. The V and J genes are TRBV5-1 and TRBJ1-3; TRBD1 is a possible D gene (6 bases). The CDR3 sequence is 14 residues long. V lost 0 bases and J 5 bases, leaving 9 bases between the germline ends. CDR1 is SGHRS and CDR2 is YFSETQ in the germline V gene. The CDR3 loop is CASSLEDSRNTIYF. The CDR3 coding sequence is TGCGCCAGCAGCTTGGAGGACAGTAGAAACACCATATATTTT. Filled out from reference TRBV5-1 and TRBJ1-3, the complete variable domain reads KAGVTQTPRYLIKTRGQQVTLSCSPISGHRSVSWYQQTPGQGLQFLFEYFSETQRNKGNFPGRFSGRQFSNSRSEMNVSTLELGDSALYLCASSLEDSRNTIYFGEGSWLTVV.

This clonotype was recorded many times. The chain carries TRBV4-3 and TRBJ1-1; D possibly corresponds to TRBD1 (5 bases). CDR3 size: 16 residues. Trimming removed 3 bases from V and 0 bases from J, with 14 bases in between. Germline CDR1 and CDR2: LGHNA and YSLEER. CDR3 bases: TGCGCCAGCAGCCAGGGGGTGGGTGAGATGAACACTGAAGCTTTCTTT. It is translated as CASSQGVGEMNTEAFF.

The V and J genes are TRBV7-2 and TRBJ1-2, with TRBD1 identical over 9 bases. The V and J ends lost 8 bases and 6 bases, in that order; junction bases with no gene match: 16. Per germline, CDR1 SGHTA and CDR2 FQGNSA. CDR3 size: 16 residues. CDR3 sequence reads: CASAYSGQGSLHGYTF. In nucleotides, the CDR3 is TGTGCCAGCGCCTACTCTGGACAGGGGTCTTTACATGGCTACACCTTC.

This clonotype was seen many times. The CDR3 DNA reads as TGTGCCAGCAGCACCGTCGGACAGGGATACGAGCAGTACTTC. Translated: CASSTVGQGYEQYF. The chain links TRBV7-8 to TRBJ2-7, with 8 bases that match TRBD1. Germline-derived CDR1 and CDR2 are SGHVS and FQNEAQ. V gave up 5 bases and J gave up 4 bases; unmatched junction bases: 7. The CDR3 spans 14 residues.

Many counts were recorded for this clonotype. The chain joins TRBV7-8 to TRBJ2-1; D possibly matches TRBD1 or TRBD2 (5 bases each). CDR3 length equals 13 residues. V lost 6 bases and J 5 bases, leaving 11 bases between the germline ends. Germline V gives CDR1 SGHVS, CDR2 FQNEAQ. The CDR3 sequence is CASRVWDHNEQFF. As DNA, the CDR3 is TGTGCCAGCAGGGTTTGGGACCACAATGAGCAGTTCTTC.